What follows are 25 T cell receptor beta chains derived from one specimen sequenced in a study of blood T cell repertoires in COVID-19. The table came from immunoSEQ multiplex PCR; TCRdb's copy has only in-frame clones and leaves some out. Found here are some 250,000 clones, about 90% of them singletons; the top ten hold over 3%. Sequences were obtained from peripheral blood. The receptors shown here come from a woman aged 25 to 39 who had recovered from COVID-19.

The V call is TRBV7-5, the J call TRBJ2-2; TRBD1 reflects the table's D call only, with no check against the DNA. TRBV7-5 is a known pseudogene. The CDR3 consists of 15 residues. The CDR3 sequence: CARSIKGQYTGELFF. CDR3 bases: TGTGCCAGAAGTATAAAGGGACAGTACACCGGGGAGCTGTTTTTT.

The chain has TRBV12-5 and TRBJ2-1; TRBD1 agrees at 8 bases. V shed 4 bases and J 8 bases; nucleotides not matched to a gene: 7. Germline V gene sequence: CDR1 LGHNT, CDR2 FRNRAP. This CDR3 contains 14 residues. The DNA of the CDR3 is TGTGCTAGTGGTTCACGGACAGGGCCCGATGAGCAGTTCTTC. The encoded protein is CASGSRTGPDEQFF. Using reference TRBV12-5 and TRBJ2-1 for the parts outside the CDR3, the full variable domain is DARVTQTPRHKVTEMGQEVTMRCQPILGHNTVFWYRQTMMQGLELLAYFRNRAPLDDSGMPKDRFSAEMPDATLATLKIQPSEPRDSAVYFCASGSRTGPDEQFFGPGTRLTVL.

This rearrangement joins TRBV5-1 to TRBJ2-5; maybe TRBD1 (6 bases). CDR1 SGHRS and CDR2 YFSETQ come from the germline V gene. The CDR3 contains 20 residues. V was pared by 0 bases and J by 0 bases, with 24 bases between. The CDR3 sequence is CASSLGVLGDIIANQETQYF. In DNA, the CDR3 is TGCGCCAGCAGCTTGGGGGTGCTGGGGGACATTATAGCGAACCAAGAGACCCAGTACTTC.

Only one count was recorded for this clone. CDR3 loop: CASSLGTGDSNEQFF. CDR3 nucleotide sequence: TGTGCCAGCAGTCTCGGGACAGGGGATAGCAATGAGCAGTTCTTC. The rearrangement uses TRBV6-5 and TRBJ2-1; 10 positions match TRBD1. J was trimmed by 6 bases and V by 5 bases; bases with no gene match: 7. Germline V lookup: CDR1 MNHEY, CDR2 SVGAGI. The CDR3 runs 15 residues.

J is TRBJ2-5 and V is TRBV7-2, with D unresolved. There are 15 residues in the CDR3. Trimming left V 0 bases short and J 1 base short, with 9 bases between. CDR1 is SGHTA and CDR2 is FQGNSA in the germline V gene. The chain's CDR3 is CASSLARGSQETQYF. For the CDR3, the DNA is TGTGCCAGCAGCTTAGCCCGAGGATCCCAAGAGACCCAGTACTTC. Combining the CDR3 with reference TRBV7-2 and TRBJ2-5 gives the whole variable domain GAGVSQSPSNKVTEKGKDVELRCDPISGHTALYWYRQSLGQGLEFLIYFQGNSAPDKSGLPSDRFSAERTGGSVSTLTIQRTQQEDSAVYLCASSLARGSQETQYFGPGTRLLVL.

V and J are TRBV9 and TRBJ1-2; D possibly corresponds to TRBD1 (6 bases). The CDR3 extends over 15 amino acids. Germline CDR1 SGDLS, CDR2 YYNGEE. The V and J ends lost 4 bases and 4 bases respectively, with 17 bases between them. Written as DNA, the CDR3 is TGTGCCAGCAGCCCCACCGGACAGCAGCCCTATGGCTACACCTTC. This gives the protein CASSPTGQQPYGYTF. Full variable domain (rest looked up from reference TRBV9 and TRBJ1-2): DSGVTQTPKHLITATGQRVTLRCSPRSGDLSVYWYQQSLDQGLQFLIQYYNGEERAKGNILERFSAQQFPDLHSELNLSSLELGDSALYFCASSPTGQQPYGYTFGSGTRLTVV.

This clone showed up just a few times. V and J are TRBV5-4 and TRBJ1-6, with D possibly TRBD1 on 5 matching bases. The CDR3 consists of 14 residues. Trimming removed 1 base from V and 8 bases from J, with 10 bases in between. The V gene's germline CDR1 is SGHNT and CDR2 YYREEE (reference sequence). CDR3 region: CASSLFGGDSPLHF. The CDR3 DNA follows: TGTGCCAGCAGCTTGTTCGGAGGGGATTCACCCCTCCACTTT.

The chain has TRBV6-5 and TRBJ1-3; D remains ambiguous. This CDR3 is 15 amino acids long. The germline gives CDR1 MNHEY, CDR2 SVGAGI. V shed 0 bases and J shed 0 bases, with 6 bases lying between them. The CDR3 DNA sequence: TGTGCCAGCAGTTACTCGGGAGTCTCTGGAAACACCATATATTTT. It translates to CASSYSGVSGNTIYF.

V gene TRBV2 combines with J gene TRBJ2-7; 10 bases match TRBD1. Germline lookup yields CDR1 SNHLY and CDR2 FYNNEI. V gave up 6 bases and J gave up 5 bases; unmatched junction bases: 13. This CDR3 comprises 16 residues. This CDR3 is CASSRTAGTGANEQYF. CDR3 DNA: TGTGCCAGCAGCCGAACGGCCGGGACAGGGGCGAACGAGCAGTACTTC.

This chain connects TRBV6-2 or TRBV6-3 to TRBJ2-1; 7 bases are shared with TRBD2. This CDR3 contains 16 residues. The ends lost 4 bases at V and 0 bases at J; junction bases unmatched: 6. In germline, CDR1 is MNHEY, CDR2 SVGEGT. CDR3 sequence reads: CASSWGGVLSYNEQFF. CDR3 nucleotide sequence: TGTGCCAGCAGTTGGGGAGGGGTGCTCTCCTACAATGAGCAGTTCTTC.

The chain links TRBV11-2 to TRBJ2-7, with TRBD2 as a possible D gene (5 bases). V gave up 4 bases and J gave up 1 base, with 11 bases separating them. The CDR3 has 14 amino acids. The germline CDR1 and CDR2 sequences are SGHAT and FQNNGV. CDR3 DNA: TGTGCCAGCAGCTCCCCCGAGCGGTCCTACGAGCAGTACTTC. This encodes CASSSPERSYEQYF.

The chain recombines TRBV3-1 (or the pseudogene TRBV3-2) with TRBJ2-1; 10 positions match TRBD2. This CDR3 contains 19 residues. CDR1 is LGHDT, CDR2 YNNKEL, per germline (reference sequence). With 0 bases clipped from V and 7 bases from J, the junction kept 15 bases outside the gene matches. The CDR3 DNA follows: TGTGCCAGCAGCCAAGATAGGGCTAGCGGGGGCCGGAGGGAGAATGAGCAGTTCTTC. Amino acids: CASSQDRASGGRRENEQFF.

The J gene is TRBJ1-1, the V gene TRBV9, with TRBD1 identical over 9 bases. CDR1 is SGDLS, CDR2 YYNGEE, per germline. The V segment lost 4 bases and the J segment 1 base; nucleotides outside the gene matches: 5. This CDR3 comprises 15 residues. CDR3 nucleotides: TGTGCCAGCAGCACCCGGGACAGGGCGAACACTGAAGCTTTCTTT. Protein: CASSTRDRANTEAFF.

The V and J genes are TRBV2 and TRBJ1-2, with D unresolved. V lost 3 bases, J lost 4 bases, and 9 bases lay in between. The germline gives CDR1 SNHLY, CDR2 FYNNEI. The CDR3 is made up of 13 amino acids. CDR3 sequence: CASSDLSAYGYTF. The DNA of the CDR3 is TGTGCCAGCAGTGACCTGAGTGCCTATGGCTACACCTTC.

CDR3 DNA: TGCGCCAGCAGCCACAGCTACGAGCAGTACTTC. It translates to CASSHSYEQYF. V and J are TRBV5-1 and TRBJ2-7; D is undetermined. This CDR3 is built from 11 residues. The V end was cut by 4 bases, the J end by 3 bases, with 5 bases between. Germline V lookup: CDR1 SGHRS, CDR2 YFSETQ.

The J gene is TRBJ2-3, the V gene TRBV7-9; 7 bases line up with TRBD2. The CDR3 is 14 residues long. V gave up 10 bases and J gave up 0 bases; unmatched junction bases: 7. Per germline, CDR1 SEHNR and CDR2 FQNEAQ (reference sequence). This CDR3 reads CATLGTTSTDTQYF. CDR3 nucleotide sequence: TGTGCCACCTTAGGGACTACTAGCACAGATACGCAGTATTTT.

The rearrangement links TRBV29-1 to TRBJ1-4; 8 bases are shared with TRBD1. V lost 7 bases, J lost 4 bases, and 5 bases stayed unmatched. CDR1 is SQVTM, CDR2 ANQGSEA, per germline. This CDR3 is 13 amino acids long. CDR3 in amino acids: CSAGQGSNEKLFF. The CDR3 coding sequence is TGCAGCGCCGGACAGGGAAGTAATGAAAAACTGTTTTTT.

This chain connects TRBV5-6 to TRBJ2-3, with 7 bases matching TRBD2. V shed 4 bases and J 0 bases; nucleotides not matched to a gene: 8. The germline V gene has CDR1 SGHDT and CDR2 YYEEEE. CDR3 size: 16 residues. DNA for the CDR3: TGTGCCAGCAGCGTAACTAGCGTCACTAGCACAGATACGCAGTATTTT. Its translation: CASSVTSVTSTDTQYF.

The J gene is TRBJ1-2, the V gene TRBV11-2, with D uncertain. The germline V and J ends were trimmed by 6 bases and 4 bases, with 12 bases remaining between them. The V gene's germline CDR1 is SGHAT and CDR2 FQNNGV. There are 13 residues in the CDR3. The CDR3 bases are TGTGCCAGCAGTTCGGGTCTTTCCTATGGCTACACCTTC. Translating gives CASSSGLSYGYTF.

The chain employs TRBV6-5 and TRBJ1-6; D is possibly TRBD1 (5 bases). The V and J ends lost 7 bases and 9 bases respectively, with 19 bases between them. In germline, CDR1 is MNHEY, CDR2 SVGAGI. The CDR3 has 15 amino acids. CDR3 bases: TGTGCCAGCACTCGCGGGGCCAGGGTCGGTTCACCCCTCCACTTT. This gives the protein CASTRGARVGSPLHF.

The chain couples TRBV6-1 to TRBJ1-3, with D perhaps TRBD1 (6 bases). CDR3 length: 14 amino acids. V lost 3 bases and J lost 4, with 10 bases in between. Germline lookup yields CDR1 MNHNS and CDR2 SASEGT. The DNA of the CDR3 is TGTGCCAGCAGTGAGGGGGCAGTGGGAAACACCATATATTTT. It specifies CASSEGAVGNTIYF.

The chain couples TRBV29-1 to TRBJ2-1, with TRBD2 identical over 7 bases. The length of the CDR3 is 11 residues. Trimming took 5 bases from V and 12 from J; bases not matched to a gene: 7. CDR1 and CDR2 from the germline V gene are SQVTM and ANQGSEA. The CDR3 bases are TGCAGCGTTAGTCGAGGCGGGGGGCAGTTCTTC. This encodes CSVSRGGGQFF.

The CDR3 sequence is CASSVQAHNEQFF. The DNA of the CDR3 is TGTGCCAGCAGCGTCCAGGCACACAATGAGCAGTTCTTC. The chain carries TRBV9 and TRBJ2-1; D is unresolved. V lost 2 bases and J lost 5, with 8 bases in between. Germline CDR1 SGDLS, CDR2 YYNGEE. The CDR3 covers 13 residues.

The chain has TRBV3-1 (or the pseudogene TRBV3-2) and TRBJ1-1; a possible D gene is TRBD1 (5 bases). The CDR3 runs 14 residues. Germline V gene data show CDR1 as LGHDT and CDR2 as YNNKEL (reference sequence). The V end lost 1 base, the J end lost 5 bases, and 11 bases lay between the germline ends. CDR3 nucleotide sequence: TGTGCCAGCAGCCAAGGTCAGGAGGGGACTGAAGCTTTCTTT. Translation gives CASSQGQEGTEAFF.

The chain carries TRBV11-2 and TRBJ1-1; unclear D gene. The CDR3 spans 15 residues. Looked up from germline, CDR1 is SGHAT and CDR2 is FQNNGV. Trimming pared 1 base from V and 2 bases from J, leaving 11 bases between. The CDR3 DNA follows: TGTGCCAGCAGCTTAGCATCCAAGCTTAACACTGAAGCTTTCTTT. Translated, it gives CASSLASKLNTEAFF.